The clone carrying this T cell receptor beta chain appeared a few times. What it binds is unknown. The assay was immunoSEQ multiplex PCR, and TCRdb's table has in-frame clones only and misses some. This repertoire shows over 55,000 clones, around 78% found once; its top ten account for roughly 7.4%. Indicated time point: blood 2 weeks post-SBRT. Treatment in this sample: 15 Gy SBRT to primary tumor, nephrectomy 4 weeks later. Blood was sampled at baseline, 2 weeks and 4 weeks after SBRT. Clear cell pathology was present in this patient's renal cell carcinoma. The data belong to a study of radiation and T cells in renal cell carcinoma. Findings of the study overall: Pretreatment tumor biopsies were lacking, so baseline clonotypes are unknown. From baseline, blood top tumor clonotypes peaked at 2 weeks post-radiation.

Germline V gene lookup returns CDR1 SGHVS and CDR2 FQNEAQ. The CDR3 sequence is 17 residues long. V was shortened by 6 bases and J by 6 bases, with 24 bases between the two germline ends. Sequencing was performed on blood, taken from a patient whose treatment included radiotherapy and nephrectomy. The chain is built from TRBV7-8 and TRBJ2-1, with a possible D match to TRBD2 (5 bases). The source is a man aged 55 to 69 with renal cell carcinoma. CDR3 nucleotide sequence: TGTGCCAGCAGACCCAGCTATACTAGTCCGGTTTCCAATGAGCAGTTCTTC. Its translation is CASRPSYTSPVSNEQFF.